These 30 T cell receptor beta chains share one sample of origin, sequenced in a study of CD8+CD57+ T cells in acquired aplastic anemia. Whoever was chosen for sequencing had shown CD8+CD57+ cell expansion by flow cytometry. CDR3 and TCR beta VDJ profiling relied on genomic DNA as the template. TCRdb re-called the reads with MiXCR, one entry per CDR3 protein. The data contain about 180,000 distinct CDR3 sequences, 45% to 60% of them seen just once; the ten biggest clones take up 10% to 15%. Material for sequencing was sorted CD4+, CD8+, or CD8+CD57+ T cells (not recorded which) from PBMCs. Source of these receptors: a human donor with aplastic anemia.

Ten or more counts support this clonotype. This sequence joins TRBV5-4 and TRBJ1-6; D is uncertain. Germline V gene data show CDR1 as SGHNT and CDR2 as YYREEE (reference sequence). This CDR3 contains 14 residues. V shed 0 bases and J shed 10 bases, with 11 bases lying between them. The CDR3 loop is CASSLGRRESPLHF. The CDR3 region has the DNA TGTGCCAGCAGCTTGGGACGAAGAGAGTCACCCCTCCACTTT.

The chain joins TRBV10-3 to TRBJ2-1; TRBD2 matches 12 bases. The CDR3 is 16 amino acids. CDR1 is ENHRY and CDR2 is SYGVKD in the germline V gene. The V gene end was trimmed by 9 bases and the J gene end by 3 bases; junction bases not matched to a gene: 9. The CDR3 protein is CAIQGTSGGFYNEQFF. In DNA form, the CDR3 reads TGTGCCATTCAGGGCACTAGCGGGGGGTTCTACAATGAGCAGTTCTTC.

This clonotype was detected many times. The CDR3 protein is CASSLTNRGRVNSPLHF. The CDR3 DNA reads as TGTGCCAGCAGCTTAACCAACAGGGGGCGGGTTAATTCACCCCTCCACTTT. The J gene is TRBJ1-6, the V gene TRBV7-9; 9 bases line up with TRBD1. The CDR3 has 17 amino acids. Germline CDR1 and CDR2: SEHNR and FQNEAQ (reference sequence). Unmatched junction bases numbered 8, after V lost 2 bases and J lost 6 bases. Based on the CDR3 plus reference TRBV7-9 and TRBJ1-6, the full variable domain is DTGVSQNPRHKITKRGQNVTFRCDPISEHNRLYWYRQTLGQGPEFLTYFQNEAQLEKSRLLSDRFSAERPKGSFSTLEIQRTEQGDSAMYLCASSLTNRGRVNSPLHFGNGTRLTVT.

The chain carries TRBV20-1 and TRBJ2-1; 12 bases agree with TRBD2. CDR3 length: 16 residues. Trimming cost V 1 base and J 3 bases; bases outside gene matches: 4. CDR1 and CDR2 (germline): DFQATT, SNEGSKA (reference sequence). The DNA for the CDR3 is TGCAGTGCTAGAGTAGGACTAGCGGGGAACTACAATGAGCAGTTCTTC. This translates into CSARVGLAGNYNEQFF.

V gene TRBV7-2 combines with J gene TRBJ1-6; D is unclear. The CDR3 runs 15 residues. In germline, CDR1 is SGHTA, CDR2 FQGNSA. Trimming cost V 3 bases and J 5 bases, with 11 bases left between them. The CDR3 loop is CASSFRVSHNSPLHF. CDR3 DNA: TGTGCCAGCAGCTTCCGGGTGTCCCATAATTCACCCCTCCACTTT. Drawing the rest from reference TRBV7-2 and TRBJ1-6, the complete variable domain is GAGVSQSPSNKVTEKGKDVELRCDPISGHTALYWYRQSLGQGLEFLIYFQGNSAPDKSGLPSDRFSAERTGGSVSTLTIQRTQQEDSAVYLCASSFRVSHNSPLHFGNGTRLTVT.

This clonotype has a count of ten or more. The chain is built from TRBV24-1 and TRBJ2-3, with a possible D match to TRBD2 (6 bases). Per germline, CDR1 KGHDR and CDR2 SFDVKD. V gave up 1 base and J gave up 3 bases, with 16 bases separating them. The CDR3 has 17 amino acids. CDR3 amino acids: CATSDLYQGGETDTQYF. In DNA form, the CDR3 reads TGTGCCACCAGTGATTTATACCAGGGAGGCGAGACAGATACGCAGTATTTT.

Notes on this clonotype: A much larger clonotype is one base distant, so this may be a read error. Because it lacks the conserved phenylalanine or tryptophan at the end, this CDR3 is likely a read error. V is TRBV20-1 and J is TRBJ2-3; 10 bases line up with TRBD2. There are 16 residues in the CDR3. The V gene's germline CDR1 is DFQATT and CDR2 SNEGSKA (reference sequence). V was clipped by 3 bases and J by 5 bases; unmatched bases: 11. The CDR3, as DNA: TGCAGTGCTAGTGGCCCCCTAGCGGGGGCGGGAGATACGCAGTATTCT. Translated, it gives CSASGPLAGAGDTQYS.

This chain uses TRBV9 with TRBJ2-7, with no clear D. Germline-derived CDR1 and CDR2 are SGDLS and YYNGEE. This CDR3 has 13 residues. Trimming removed 0 bases from V and 4 bases from J, with 8 bases in between. CDR3 loop: CASSVVPEYEQYF. Here the CDR3 DNA reads TGTGCCAGCAGCGTAGTTCCAGAGTACGAGCAGTACTTC.

This clonotype was observed many times. V and J are TRBV11-2 and TRBJ2-3, with D possibly TRBD1 on 6 matching bases. From germline, CDR1 is SGHAT and CDR2 FQNNGV. V was pared by 1 base and J by 2 bases, with 10 bases between. This CDR3 spans 15 amino acids. The CDR3, as DNA: TGTGCCAGCAGCTTAGGGACAGAGTACACAGATACGCAGTATTTT. Translation gives CASSLGTEYTDTQYF.

For the CDR3, the DNA is TGTGCCAGCAGCTCGGGGGGGACGGTGCGCTCTGGAAACACCATATATTTT. It translates to CASSSGGTVRSGNTIYF. This rearrangement joins TRBV11-2 to TRBJ1-3, with a weak D call TRBD1 (5 bases). The germline CDR1 and CDR2 sequences are SGHAT and FQNNGV. Trimming removed 4 bases from V and 0 bases from J, with 16 bases in between. The CDR3 covers 17 residues.

This clonotype came up many times. The J gene is TRBJ1-1, the V gene TRBV29-1; a possible D gene is TRBD1 (6 bases). Germline-derived CDR1 and CDR2 are SQVTM and ANQGSEA. Trimming removed 7 bases at V and 2 bases at J, with 14 bases between. The CDR3 extends over 13 amino acids. The DNA of the CDR3 is TGCAGCGCCTGGACAGTTCATAACACTGAAGCTTTCTTT. Translating gives CSAWTVHNTEAFF.

This clonotype has a single count. A read error may account for a junction end that differs from germline. This chain joins TRBV5-1 and TRBJ1-2, with 7 bases lining up with TRBD1. Looked up from germline, CDR1 is SGHRS and CDR2 is YFSETQ. There are 12 residues in the CDR3. CDR3 amino acids: CASSLGQGGSTF. For the CDR3, the DNA is TGCGCCAGCAGCTTGGGACAGGGTGGCTCCACCTTC. The full variable domain, completed using reference TRBV5-1 and TRBJ1-2, is KAGVTQTPRYLIKTRGQQVTLSCSPISGHRSVSWYQQTPGQGLQFLFEYFSETQRNKGNFPGRFSGRQFSNSRSEMNVSTLELGDSALYLCASSLGQGGSTFGSGTRLTVV.

This clonotype was observed at least ten times. This sequence joins TRBV2 and TRBJ1-4; D unclear. Trimming shortened V by 8 bases and J by 5 bases, and 12 bases separated the two germline ends. The CDR3 runs 13 residues. Germline V gives CDR1 SNHLY, CDR2 FYNNEI. The DNA for the CDR3 is TGTGCCAGCTCCGCCCAACTGAATGAAAAACTGTTTTTT. This codes for CASSAQLNEKLFF.

The chain has TRBV4-1 and TRBJ2-7; 16 nucleotides agree with TRBD2. Germline CDR1 is MGHRA and CDR2 is YSYEKL. The CDR3 contains 19 residues. With 1 base clipped from V and 1 base from J, the junction kept 7 bases outside the gene matches. The CDR3 protein is CASSQATGTSGGGSYEQYF. CDR3 sequence (DNA): TGCGCCAGCAGCCAAGCCACCGGGACTAGCGGGGGGGGGTCCTACGAGCAGTACTTC.

This clonotype was counted once. The genes are TRBV29-1 and TRBJ2-7; TRBD2 matches at 7 bases. Trimming at V came to 6 bases and at J to 0 bases, leaving 8 bases not matched to a gene. This CDR3 spans 14 amino acids. Germline CDR1 is SQVTM and CDR2 is ANQGSEA. For the CDR3, the DNA is TGCAGCGTCGACCCGGGGGGTTCCTCCTACGAGCAGTACTTC. This codes for CSVDPGGSSYEQYF.

This sequence joins TRBV7-2 and TRBJ2-7, with D possibly matching TRBD2 (7 bases). Trimming took off 3 bases at V and 5 bases at J, with 14 bases between the two ends. The CDR3 totals 14 residues. The germline V gene has CDR1 SGHTA and CDR2 FQGNSA. CDR3 bases: TGTGCCAGCAGCTTTTTAGGGGGGGCAGACGAGCAGTACTTC. It specifies CASSFLGGADEQYF. Filled out from reference TRBV7-2 and TRBJ2-7, the complete variable domain reads GAGVSQSPSNKVTEKGKDVELRCDPISGHTALYWYRQSLGQGLEFLIYFQGNSAPDKSGLPSDRFSAERTGGSVSTLTIQRTQQEDSAVYLCASSFLGGADEQYFGPGTRLTVT.

The chain joins TRBV7-9 to TRBJ2-2; TRBD1 might be the D (5 bases). The germline gives CDR1 SEHNR, CDR2 FQNEAQ (reference sequence). There are 15 residues in the CDR3. Between the trimmed V and J ends, which lost 5 bases and 6 bases, there was a span of 16 bases. CDR3 protein: CASSVEAQTAGELFF. DNA of the CDR3: TGTGCCAGCAGCGTAGAAGCCCAGACAGCCGGGGAGCTGTTTTTT.

This chain joins TRBV20-1 and TRBJ1-4; D is unclear. Between the trimmed V and J ends, which lost 7 bases and 7 bases, there was a span of 10 bases. This CDR3 spans 11 amino acids. Germline loops: CDR1 DFQATT, CDR2 SNEGSKA (reference sequence). Here the CDR3 reads CSVASGEKLFF. Here the CDR3 DNA reads TGCAGTGTCGCTTCGGGTGAAAAACTGTTTTTT.

This clonotype was recorded at least ten times. For the CDR3, the DNA is TGTGCCAGCAGACTCAGGGGAAGCTCCTACGAGCAGTACTTC. Protein: CASRLRGSSYEQYF. The chain carries TRBV12-3 or TRBV12-4 and TRBJ2-7, with a tentative D call TRBD1 (6 bases). Trimming left V 6 bases short and J 0 bases short, with 12 bases between. This CDR3 region has 14 residues.

This clonotype occurred many times. This sequence joins TRBV10-3 and TRBJ1-5; D is undetermined. Trimming stripped 4 bases from V and 2 bases from J, with 6 bases between. The CDR3 has 13 amino acids. Germline V lookup: CDR1 ENHRY, CDR2 SYGVKD. This CDR3 reads CAISVQGNQPQHF. In DNA form, the CDR3 reads TGTGCCATCAGTGTCCAGGGCAATCAGCCCCAGCATTTT.

This clonotype was counted a single time. Just one base apart from a much larger clone, this may be a read error. This CDR3 is missing its conserved last phenylalanine or tryptophan, likely due to a read error. The chain has TRBV14 and TRBJ1-4; no clear D. Germline assignment: CDR1 SGHDN and CDR2 FVKESK. This CDR3 contains 15 residues. V lost 1 base and J 5 bases, leaving 11 bases between the germline ends. CDR3 residues: CASSQVALGNEKLFL. In DNA form, the CDR3 reads TGTGCCAGCAGCCAAGTCGCGTTAGGGAATGAAAAACTGTTTCTT.

The chain has TRBV25-1 and TRBJ2-1; TRBD1 matches at 7 bases. The length of the CDR3 is 13 residues. V trimming: 6 bases; J trimming: 6 bases; junction bases outside the gene matches: 5. Germline lookup yields CDR1 MGHDK and CDR2 SYGVNS. This chain's CDR3 is CASRKTGSNEQFF. CDR3 bases: TGTGCCAGCAGGAAGACAGGGTCCAATGAGCAGTTCTTC.

This clonotype occurred once. The CDR3 DNA is TGTGCCAGCAGCTTGGGAGTGAGGCAGCCCCAGCATTTT. It yields the protein CASSLGVRQPQHF. The chain combines TRBV7-9 with TRBJ1-5, with D unresolved. CDR1 and CDR2 (germline): SEHNR, FQNEAQ (reference sequence). The V and J ends lost 3 bases and 7 bases respectively, with 10 bases between them. The CDR3 sequence is 13 residues long.

This clonotype was observed a handful of times. The V gene is TRBV15, the J gene TRBJ2-7, with no clear D. Germline CDR1 LNHNV, CDR2 YYDKDF (reference sequence). Between the trimmed V and J ends, which lost 1 base and 1 base, there was a span of 2 bases. CDR3 length: 12 amino acids. The CDR3 nucleotides read TGTGCCACCAGCAGAGGTTCCTACGAGCAGTACTTC. Its translation is CATSRGSYEQYF.

The sample holds one count of this clonotype. The chain has TRBV10-3 and TRBJ2-1; possibly TRBD2 for D (5 bases). Germline-derived CDR1 and CDR2 are ENHRY and SYGVKD. The CDR3 covers 14 residues. Trimming pared 6 bases from V and 3 bases from J, leaving 12 bases between. In nucleotides, the CDR3 is TGTGCCATCAGCGGCGGGCCAGACTACAATGAGCAGTTCTTC. Translated: CAISGGPDYNEQFF.

This clonotype appeared a few times. The V call is TRBV28, the J call TRBJ2-7, with D possibly being TRBD1 (6 bases). CDR3 length equals 16 residues. Trimming left V 7 bases short and J 5 bases short, with 24 bases between. Germline-derived CDR1 and CDR2 are MDHEN and SYDVKM. The CDR3 DNA reads as TGTGCCAGCACTTCCAAACCCCTATGGGGGCCCGACGAGCAGTACTTC. As protein: CASTSKPLWGPDEQYF.

V is TRBV5-5 and J is TRBJ1-6; a weak D match, TRBD1 (6 bases). The V end lost 4 bases, the J end lost 10 bases, and 18 bases lay between the germline ends. This CDR3 has 15 residues. Per the germline V gene, CDR1 is SGHKS and CDR2 is YYEKEE (reference sequence). This CDR3 is CASSLDSRRNSPLHF. CDR3 DNA sequence: TGTGCCAGCAGCCTGGACAGTAGGCGCAACTCACCCCTCCACTTT.

The chain recombines TRBV11-1 with TRBJ2-3, with 14 bases identical to TRBD2. CDR3 length equals 18 residues. The V and J ends lost 4 bases and 0 bases, in that order; junction bases with no gene match: 6. Germline V lookup: CDR1 SGHAT, CDR2 FQDESV (reference sequence). The CDR3 sequence is CASSYGLAGGASTDTQYF. CDR3 nucleotides: TGTGCCAGCAGCTATGGACTAGCGGGGGGCGCTAGCACAGATACGCAGTATTTT.

This clonotype was found once. This chain joins TRBV12-3 or TRBV12-4 and TRBJ2-3; D is unresolved. The V end lost 1 base, the J end lost 2 bases, and 10 bases lay between the germline ends. This CDR3 has 15 residues. The DNA for the CDR3 is TGTGCCAGCAGTTTAGTTCCCCTCCCCACAGATACGCAGTATTTT. Residues: CASSLVPLPTDTQYF.

This clonotype showed up many times. The J gene is TRBJ2-7, the V gene TRBV10-2, with D unresolved. Germline V lookup: CDR1 WSHSY, CDR2 SAAADI. V was clipped by 6 bases and J by 2 bases, with 5 bases between them. This CDR3 is 11 amino acids long. The CDR3 protein is CASSSAYEQYF. CDR3 coding DNA: TGCGCCAGCAGCTCGGCCTACGAGCAGTACTTC.